This TCR beta chain was captured in a study of T cells in Graves' hyperthyroidism and ophthalmopathy. The V gene's germline CDR1 is SGHAT and CDR2 FQDESV (reference sequence). V shed 5 bases and J 5 bases; nucleotides not matched to a gene: 15. This CDR3 contains 17 residues. PBMCs were derived from approximately 10 ml fresh peripheral blood. This clonotype showed up many times. There were TCR beta CDR3 regions amplified from RNA transcripts. Researchers ran a first-round RT-PCR on the TCR CDR3 using the HTBI primer set. TCRdb re-analysed the multiplex PCR reads in MiXCR, keeping a single row per CDR3 protein. The sample has some 350,000 distinct CDR3 sequences; roughly 15% are singletons.

This receptor was obtained from a woman aged 55-70 years with Graves' ophthalmopathy. V usage is TRBV11-1 and J usage is TRBJ2-3; 8 bases match TRBD1. The sequencing sample was made of blood. DNA for the CDR3: TGTGCCAGCAGCCAAGGCCTCGGGCAGGGGGCCGGAGATACGCAGTATTTT. Its protein product is CASSQGLGQGAGDTQYF.